Shown below are 17 T cell receptor beta chains from a single sample sequenced in a study of radiotherapy plus CTLA-4 blockade in lung cancer. Repertoires were generated with immunoSEQ multiplex PCR, while TCRdb's copy carries only in-frame clones and drops some. Among around 78,000 clones listed, more than 60% were seen once. The sample in question was peripheral blood, obtained from a patient treated with radiotherapy plus ipilimumab. The receptor source for this set is a human donor with non-small cell lung cancer who had a partial response to radiotherapy plus ipilimumab. Some clones in this sample may be carry-over from other donors' samples.

The chain joins TRBV9 to TRBJ2-7, with D possibly matching TRBD1 (5 bases). The germline V gene has CDR1 SGDLS and CDR2 YYNGEE. The CDR3 consists of 14 residues. V was clipped by 0 bases and J by 0 bases, with 7 bases between them. Here the CDR3 DNA reads TGTGCCAGCAGCGTAGAACAGGACTCCTACGAGCAGTACTTC. The encoded protein is CASSVEQDSYEQYF.

The chain uses TRBV5-5 and TRBJ2-5; 11 nucleotides line up with TRBD2. Germline CDR1 and CDR2: SGHKS and YYEKEE (reference sequence). Trimming took 8 bases from V and 5 from J; bases not matched to a gene: 8. This CDR3 spans 14 amino acids. CDR3 region: CASNLAGGLETQYF. The CDR3 nucleotides read TGTGCCAGTAATCTAGCGGGGGGCCTGGAGACCCAGTACTTC. The variable domain in full, with the rest retrieved from reference TRBV5-5 and TRBJ2-5, is DAGVTQSPTHLIKTRGQQVTLRCSPISGHKSVSWYQQVLGQGPQFIFQYYEKEERGRGNFPDRFSARQFPNYSSELNVNALLLGDSALYLCASNLAGGLETQYFGPGTRLLVL.

The chain couples TRBV9 to TRBJ2-5, with 9 bases fitting TRBD2. This CDR3 spans 14 amino acids. V shed 6 bases, J shed 2 bases, and the junction held 5 bases outside the gene matches. Germline CDR1 reads SGDLS; CDR2 reads YYNGEE. The CDR3: CASTLRGGQETQYF. DNA of the CDR3: TGTGCCAGCACCCTGCGGGGGGGACAAGAGACCCAGTACTTC.

The J gene is TRBJ2-5, the V gene TRBV4-1; weak D call: TRBD2 (5 bases). Germline V gives CDR1 MGHRA, CDR2 YSYEKL. V was pared by 3 bases and J by 3 bases, with 17 bases between. There are 16 residues in the CDR3. The CDR3 nucleotides are TGCGCCAGCAGCCAGGATCTACGGGGTCGAGAAGAGACCCAGTACTTC. This encodes CASSQDLRGREETQYF.

The table lists this clone with a count of one. The rearrangement links TRBV18 to TRBJ2-5; 8 bases match TRBD2. CDR1 is KGHSH and CDR2 is LQKENI in the germline V gene. The CDR3 contains 14 residues. The junction had 3 bases not matched to a gene; V was cut back by 2 bases and J by 4 bases. This CDR3 reads CASSPGLAGETQYF. Here the CDR3 DNA reads TGTGCCAGCTCACCAGGGCTAGCGGGAGAGACCCAGTACTTC.

The chain has TRBV7-7 and TRBJ1-4; the match to TRBD1 covers 9 bases. Germline V lookup: CDR1 SSHAT, CDR2 FNYEAQ (reference sequence). This CDR3 comprises 15 residues. V shed 5 bases and J 8 bases; nucleotides not matched to a gene: 9. CDR3 nucleotide sequence: TGTGCCAGCAGCGCTGGGACAGGGAAGGCGGAAAAACTGTTTTTT. This encodes CASSAGTGKAEKLFF.

The V gene is TRBV9, the J gene TRBJ2-7; tentative D call: TRBD2 (6 bases). Germline CDR1 SGDLS, CDR2 YYNGEE. The CDR3 covers 14 residues. The ends were cut back, 4 bases at V and 4 bases at J, with 15 bases in the middle. CDR3 region: CASSPAGGTYEQYF. The CDR3 bases are TGTGCCAGCAGCCCGGCGGGTGGGACTTACGAGCAGTACTTC.

The rearrangement joins TRBV5-6 to TRBJ2-7; 9 bases match TRBD2. J gave up 3 bases and V 2 bases, and 6 bases lay outside the gene matches. The CDR3 extends over 15 amino acids. Germline CDR1 SGHDT, CDR2 YYEEEE. The CDR3 region has the DNA TGTGCCAGCAGCTTCATGCGGGAGGGCCTCTACGAGCAGTACTTC. Translated, it gives CASSFMREGLYEQYF.

As DNA, the CDR3 is TGTGCCAGCAGTAAACTACAGGGGAATGGCTACACCTTC. It translates to CASSKLQGNGYTF. V and J are TRBV27 and TRBJ1-2; 7 positions agree with TRBD1. The CDR3 has 13 amino acids. Per the germline V gene, CDR1 is MNHEY and CDR2 is SMNVEV (reference sequence). The V segment lost 5 bases and the J segment 6 bases; nucleotides outside the gene matches: 6.

The CDR3 sequence is CASSARIRASGKIEQFF. The CDR3 bases are TGTGCCAGCAGCGCGAGAATTAGGGCTAGCGGGAAGATTGAGCAGTTCTTC. This rearrangement joins TRBV11-2 to TRBJ2-1; 9 bases fit TRBD2. Germline assignment: CDR1 SGHAT and CDR2 FQNNGV. This CDR3 region has 17 residues. With 5 bases clipped from V and 9 bases from J, the junction kept 17 bases outside the gene matches.

In its sample, this clone was seen a few times. The J gene is TRBJ1-4, the V gene TRBV6-1; D is possibly TRBD1 (5 bases). The V gene's germline CDR1 is MNHNS and CDR2 SASEGT. This CDR3 contains 14 residues. Trimming removed 2 bases from V and 10 bases from J, with 14 bases in between. The CDR3 DNA is TGTGCCAGCAGTGAATTCCAGGGTATTGTAAAACTGTTTTTT. Translated, it gives CASSEFQGIVKLFF.

V and J are TRBV6-5 and TRBJ1-2; weak D call: TRBD1 (5 bases). V lost 2 bases, J lost 3 bases, and 10 bases lay in between. There are 14 residues in the CDR3. Germline lookup yields CDR1 MNHEY and CDR2 SVGAGI. The CDR3 region is CASSYMGRDYGYTF. CDR3 nucleotides: TGTGCCAGCAGTTACATGGGCAGGGACTATGGCTACACCTTC.

The chain recombines TRBV28 with TRBJ2-3; D ambiguous. The CDR3 has 17 amino acids. The germline V gene has CDR1 MDHEN and CDR2 SYDVKM. V was shortened by 2 bases and J by 3 bases, with 18 bases between the two germline ends. CDR3 sequence (DNA): TGTGCCAGCAGTTTAGTGGGCGTGGTGGCAGTAACAGATACGCAGTATTTT. Its translation is CASSLVGVVAVTDTQYF.

The rearrangement links TRBV9 to TRBJ1-2; 8 nucleotides agree with TRBD1. Trimming removed 0 bases from V and 5 bases from J; junction bases left unmatched: 15. The CDR3 extends over 18 amino acids. From germline, CDR1 is SGDLS and CDR2 YYNGEE. Here the CDR3 reads CASSVGDRGGDIRYGYTF. The CDR3 region has the DNA TGTGCCAGCAGCGTAGGTGACAGGGGAGGGGATATTAGGTATGGCTACACCTTC.

The V call is TRBV5-1, the J call TRBJ2-7; TRBD1 agrees at 7 bases. The junction had 7 bases not matched to a gene; V was cut back by 0 bases and J by 1 base. The CDR3 extends over 16 amino acids. The germline CDR1 and CDR2 sequences are SGHRS and YFSETQ. CDR3 coding DNA: TGCGCCAGCAGCTTGGCCCCGACAGGGCGATCCTACGAGCAGTACTTC. This codes for CASSLAPTGRSYEQYF.

The V gene is TRBV10-3, the J gene TRBJ2-1; 9 bases agree with TRBD2. The trim removed 6 bases at V and 3 bases at J, leaving 3 bases unmatched. Germline V CDR1 and CDR2: ENHRY, SYGVKD. The CDR3 is 14 residues long. The DNA for the CDR3 is TGTGCCATCAGCGGGACTAGCCTCTACAATGAGCAGTTCTTC. It specifies CAISGTSLYNEQFF.

This clone was seen only a few times. As DNA, the CDR3 is TGTGCCAGCAGTGAAGCAGGACACATCCAAGAGACCCAGTACTTC. This translates into CASSEAGHIQETQYF. The rearrangement uses TRBV6-1 and TRBJ2-5; D possibly corresponds to TRBD1 (5 bases). From germline, CDR1 is MNHNS and CDR2 SASEGT. The CDR3 consists of 15 residues. V lost 0 bases and J 1 base, leaving 9 bases between the germline ends.